A selection of T cell receptor beta chains follows, all from one sample in a study of blood T cell repertoires in COVID-19. Repertoires were generated with immunoSEQ multiplex PCR, while TCRdb's copy carries only in-frame clones and drops some. This table has more than 200,000 clones, approximately 80% appearing once. Sequenced sample: peripheral blood. These receptors were collected from a woman aged 80 or over with acute or convalescent COVID-19. Each CDR3 is given with its conserved first and last residue. The order of the fields is CDR3 length, clone size, V gene, J gene, D gene, CDR3 protein, CDR3 DNA. D genes are given only for firm matches. Only part of the rows carry a size: once, few, many, or a class if the clone is expanded.

cdr3_length: 12; clone_size: NA; v_call: TRBV24-1; j_call: TRBJ2-1; d_call: NA; cdr3_aa: CATSPDYNEQFF; cdr3_nt: TGTGCCACCAGTCCAGACTACAATGAGCAGTTCTTC
cdr3_length: 17; clone_size: NA; v_call: TRBV11-2; j_call: TRBJ1-1; d_call: NA; cdr3_aa: CASSLDPSGFENTEAFF; cdr3_nt: TGTGCCAGCAGCTTAGATCCGTCGGGGTTTGAGAACACTGAAGCTTTCTTT
cdr3_length: 13; clone_size: NA; v_call: TRBV27; j_call: TRBJ1-2; d_call: TRBD1; cdr3_aa: CASSLQGKLGYTF; cdr3_nt: TGTGCCAGCAGTCTACAGGGGAAGCTAGGCTACACCTTC
cdr3_length: 14; clone_size: NA; v_call: TRBV3-1/TRBV3-2; j_call: TRBJ1-1; d_call: NA; cdr3_aa: CASSHRRGNTEAFF; cdr3_nt: TGTGCCAGCAGCCACCGACGGGGGAACACTGAAGCTTTCTTT
cdr3_length: 14; clone_size: many; v_call: TRBV2; j_call: TRBJ1-2; d_call: TRBD1; cdr3_aa: CASSGLQQGTSLLF; cdr3_nt: TGTGCCAGCAGTGGGCTCCAACAGGGGACCTCGCTACTCTTC
cdr3_length: 13; clone_size: few; v_call: TRBV7-2; j_call: TRBJ1-1; d_call: NA; cdr3_aa: CASTEQRNTEAFF; cdr3_nt: TGTGCCAGCACCGAACAGAGGAACACTGAAGCTTTCTTT
cdr3_length: 16; clone_size: NA; v_call: TRBV19; j_call: TRBJ1-2; d_call: TRBD1; cdr3_aa: CASSNRQGATSNGYTF; cdr3_nt: TGTGCCAGTAGTAACCGACAGGGGGCAACTTCGAATGGCTACACCTTC
cdr3_length: 16; clone_size: NA; v_call: TRBV28; j_call: TRBJ2-7; d_call: TRBD1; cdr3_aa: CASSLWETGNTYEQYF; cdr3_nt: TGTGCCAGCAGCCTTTGGGAGACAGGGAACACCTACGAGCAGTACTTC
cdr3_length: 16; clone_size: NA; v_call: TRBV4-3; j_call: TRBJ1-4; d_call: NA; cdr3_aa: CASSQDDRGGREKLFF; cdr3_nt: TGCGCCAGCAGCCAAGATGATAGGGGGGGGCGCGAAAAACTGTTTTTT
cdr3_length: 14; clone_size: few; v_call: TRBV28; j_call: TRBJ2-7; d_call: NA; cdr3_aa: CASSLNGRMHEQYF; cdr3_nt: TGTGCCAGCAGTTTAAACGGGAGAATGCACGAGCAGTACTTC
cdr3_length: 15; clone_size: NA; v_call: TRBV19; j_call: TRBJ1-4; d_call: NA; cdr3_aa: CASSNTQGTNEKLFF; cdr3_nt: TGTGCCAGTAGTAACACACAGGGAACTAATGAAAAACTGTTTTTT
cdr3_length: 15; clone_size: few; v_call: TRBV5-8; j_call: TRBJ2-7; d_call: NA; cdr3_aa: CASSHRVAGGYEQYF; cdr3_nt: TGTGCCAGCAGCCACCGGGTCGCAGGAGGCTACGAGCAGTACTTC
cdr3_length: 15; clone_size: NA; v_call: TRBV10-3; j_call: TRBJ2-5; d_call: TRBD2; cdr3_aa: CAISDPGGGQETQYF; cdr3_nt: TGTGCCATCAGTGACCCGGGGGGGGGCCAAGAGACCCAGTACTTC
cdr3_length: 15; clone_size: once; v_call: TRBV6-5; j_call: TRBJ2-7; d_call: TRBD2; cdr3_aa: CASSRLGRSSYEQYF; cdr3_nt: TGTGCCAGCAGTCGCCTCGGGAGGAGCTCCTACGAGCAGTACTTC
cdr3_length: 15; clone_size: NA; v_call: TRBV18; j_call: TRBJ2-7; d_call: NA; cdr3_aa: CASSPGGGTSYEQYF; cdr3_nt: TGTGCCAGCTCACCGGGTGGGGGGACCTCCTACGAGCAGTACTTC
cdr3_length: 18; clone_size: NA; v_call: TRBV5-1; j_call: TRBJ2-1; d_call: TRBD2; cdr3_aa: CASSPGTSGRTLYNEQFF; cdr3_nt: TGCGCCAGCAGCCCAGGGACTAGCGGTCGAACTCTTTACAATGAGCAGTTCTTC
cdr3_length: 14; clone_size: NA; v_call: TRBV7-9; j_call: TRBJ2-1; d_call: NA; cdr3_aa: CASSLAGGGNEQFF; cdr3_nt: TGTGCCAGCAGCTTGGCGGGTGGCGGCAATGAGCAGTTCTTC
cdr3_length: 13; clone_size: once; v_call: TRBV27; j_call: TRBJ2-7; d_call: NA; cdr3_aa: CASSLNRVHEQYF; cdr3_nt: TGTGCCAGCAGTTTAAACAGGGTTCACGAGCAGTACTTC
cdr3_length: 17; clone_size: NA; v_call: TRBV3-1/TRBV3-2; j_call: TRBJ2-7; d_call: NA; cdr3_aa: CASSQSTLGTLDYEQYF; cdr3_nt: TGTGCCAGCAGCCAAAGCACCTTGGGGACACTCGACTACGAGCAGTACTTC
cdr3_length: 15; clone_size: NA; v_call: TRBV7-3; j_call: TRBJ2-2; d_call: TRBD2; cdr3_aa: CASSLTRGDTGELFF; cdr3_nt: TGTGCCAGCAGCTTAACCCGGGGGGACACCGGGGAGCTGTTTTTT
cdr3_length: 13; clone_size: NA; v_call: TRBV5-4; j_call: TRBJ2-7; d_call: NA; cdr3_aa: CASSPAGVYEQYF; cdr3_nt: TGTGCCAGCAGCCCGGCAGGGGTTTACGAGCAGTACTTC
cdr3_length: 15; clone_size: NA; v_call: TRBV29-1; j_call: TRBJ2-4; d_call: NA; cdr3_aa: CSVERYGQEENIQYF; cdr3_nt: TGCAGCGTTGAAAGGTACGGTCAGGAAGAAAACATTCAGTACTTC
cdr3_length: 16; clone_size: NA; v_call: TRBV6-6; j_call: TRBJ1-2; d_call: TRBD1; cdr3_aa: CASSSFPDRTSYGYTF; cdr3_nt: TGTGCCAGCAGTTCCTTCCCGGACAGGACGTCCTATGGCTACACCTTC
cdr3_length: 14; clone_size: once; v_call: TRBV5-5; j_call: TRBJ1-1; d_call: NA; cdr3_aa: CASSLDRANTEAFF; cdr3_nt: TGTGCCAGCAGCTTGGACAGGGCGAACACTGAAGCTTTCTTT
cdr3_length: 13; clone_size: NA; v_call: TRBV13; j_call: TRBJ2-7; d_call: NA; cdr3_aa: CASSWGRNDEQYF; cdr3_nt: TGTGCCAGCAGCTGGGGCAGAAATGACGAGCAGTACTTC
cdr3_length: 14; clone_size: few; v_call: TRBV28; j_call: TRBJ2-7; d_call: TRBD1; cdr3_aa: CASRSGTDAYEQYF; cdr3_nt: TGTGCCAGCAGGTCCGGGACAGATGCCTACGAGCAGTACTTC
cdr3_length: 13; clone_size: NA; v_call: TRBV19; j_call: TRBJ1-1; d_call: NA; cdr3_aa: CASSGTGGTEAFF; cdr3_nt: TGTGCCAGTTCTGGTACGGGAGGCACTGAAGCTTTCTTT
cdr3_length: 16; clone_size: NA; v_call: TRBV20-1; j_call: TRBJ2-6; d_call: NA; cdr3_aa: CSASSVGFAGANVLTF; cdr3_nt: TGCAGTGCTAGTAGCGTAGGCTTCGCTGGGGCCAACGTCCTGACTTTC
cdr3_length: 15; clone_size: NA; v_call: TRBV11-3; j_call: TRBJ2-3; d_call: TRBD2; cdr3_aa: CASSRSGMVTDTQYF; cdr3_nt: TGTGCCAGCAGCCGGAGCGGGATGGTGACAGATACGCAGTATTTT
cdr3_length: 14; clone_size: NA; v_call: TRBV14; j_call: TRBJ1-3; d_call: NA; cdr3_aa: CASSQGQGTSIRYF; cdr3_nt: TGTGCCAGCAGCCAGGGCCAGGGCACCTCTATACGATATTTT
cdr3_length: 15; clone_size: NA; v_call: TRBV5-8; j_call: TRBJ1-1; d_call: NA; cdr3_aa: CASSRAGRENTEAFF; cdr3_nt: TGTGCCAGCTCCCGGGCCGGCAGGGAGAACACTGAAGCTTTCTTT
cdr3_length: 16; clone_size: NA; v_call: TRBV12-5; j_call: TRBJ2-1; d_call: TRBD2; cdr3_aa: CASGSPGTILTNEQFF; cdr3_nt: TGTGCTAGTGGTTCCCCCGGGACTATCCTCACCAATGAGCAGTTCTTC
cdr3_length: 14; clone_size: few; v_call: TRBV29-1; j_call: TRBJ1-1; d_call: NA; cdr3_aa: CSGIVSRDKGEAFF; cdr3_nt: TGCAGCGGAATCGTATCCCGGGACAAGGGTGAAGCTTTCTTT
cdr3_length: 17; clone_size: NA; v_call: TRBV11-3; j_call: TRBJ2-5; d_call: TRBD1; cdr3_aa: CASSPSWGGTGQETQYF; cdr3_nt: TGTGCCAGCAGCCCCTCATGGGGGGGGACAGGGCAAGAGACCCAGTACTTC
cdr3_length: 14; clone_size: NA; v_call: TRBV4-3; j_call: TRBJ1-5; d_call: TRBD1; cdr3_aa: CASSPDRVGQPQHF; cdr3_nt: TGCGCCAGCAGCCCAGACAGGGTAGGCCAGCCCCAGCATTTT
cdr3_length: 15; clone_size: once; v_call: TRBV19; j_call: TRBJ2-7; d_call: TRBD1; cdr3_aa: CASSIDPGQSYEQYF; cdr3_nt: TGTGCCAGTAGTATAGATCCGGGACAGTCCTACGAGCAGTACTTC
cdr3_length: 13; clone_size: NA; v_call: TRBV5-1; j_call: TRBJ1-2; d_call: TRBD1; cdr3_aa: CASSLGQGDGYTF; cdr3_nt: TGCGCCAGCAGCTTGGGACAGGGCGATGGCTACACCTTC
cdr3_length: 10; clone_size: NA; v_call: TRBV30; j_call: TRBJ2-1; d_call: NA; cdr3_aa: CAWRLAGTIF; cdr3_nt: TGTGCCTGGAGGCTAGCAGGGACAATCTTC
cdr3_length: 16; clone_size: NA; v_call: TRBV9; j_call: TRBJ2-2; d_call: TRBD2; cdr3_aa: CASSEGLAGNTGELFF; cdr3_nt: TGTGCCAGCAGCGAGGGACTAGCGGGGAACACCGGGGAGCTGTTTTTT
cdr3_length: 11; clone_size: NA; v_call: TRBV20-1; j_call: TRBJ1-2; d_call: TRBD1; cdr3_aa: CSGAGGYGYTF; cdr3_nt: TGCAGTGGGGCAGGGGGCTATGGCTACACCTTC
cdr3_length: 15; clone_size: once; v_call: TRBV30; j_call: TRBJ2-7; d_call: TRBD1; cdr3_aa: CAWSVLGQGGSEQYF; cdr3_nt: TGTGCCTGGAGTGTACTGGGACAGGGGGGTTCCGAGCAGTACTTC
cdr3_length: 13; clone_size: NA; v_call: TRBV12-3/TRBV12-4; j_call: TRBJ2-7; d_call: TRBD1; cdr3_aa: CASSTDRGVGQYF; cdr3_nt: TGTGCCAGCAGTACTGACAGGGGGGTTGGGCAGTACTTC